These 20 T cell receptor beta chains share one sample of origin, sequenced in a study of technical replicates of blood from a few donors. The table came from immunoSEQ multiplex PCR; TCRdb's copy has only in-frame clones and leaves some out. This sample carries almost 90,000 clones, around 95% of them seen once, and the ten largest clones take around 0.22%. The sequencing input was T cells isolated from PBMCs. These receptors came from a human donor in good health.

CDR3 DNA: TGTGCCAGCACCCAGGGGGCAGGGGGAGGCTATGGCTACACCTTC. This sequence encodes CASTQGAGGGYGYTF. This sequence joins TRBV13 and TRBJ1-2; TRBD1 aligns across 8 bases. Per the germline V gene, CDR1 is PRHDT and CDR2 is FYEKMQ (reference sequence). V lost 7 bases, J lost 4 bases, and 11 bases stayed unmatched. CDR3 size: 15 residues.

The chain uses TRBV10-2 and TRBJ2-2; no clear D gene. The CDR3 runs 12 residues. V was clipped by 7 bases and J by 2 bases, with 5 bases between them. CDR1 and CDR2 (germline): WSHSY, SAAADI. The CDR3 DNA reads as TGCGCCAGCACCAGAAACACCGGGGAGCTGTTTTTT. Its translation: CASTRNTGELFF.

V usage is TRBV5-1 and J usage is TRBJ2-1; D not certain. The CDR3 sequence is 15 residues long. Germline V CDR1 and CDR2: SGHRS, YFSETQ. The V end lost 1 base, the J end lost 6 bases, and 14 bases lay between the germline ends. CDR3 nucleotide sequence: TGCGCCAGCAGCTTGTCTGGAGTCGGTACCAATGAGCAGTTCTTC. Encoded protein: CASSLSGVGTNEQFF.

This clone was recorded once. The CDR3 spells CASSVGGAEAFF. CDR3 nucleotides: TGTGCCAGCAGCGTAGGGGGGGCTGAAGCTTTCTTT. This chain links TRBV9 with TRBJ1-1, with D possibly being TRBD1 (5 bases). Trimming removed 0 bases from V and 6 bases from J, with 6 bases in between. This CDR3 contains 12 residues. Germline CDR1 is SGDLS and CDR2 is YYNGEE.

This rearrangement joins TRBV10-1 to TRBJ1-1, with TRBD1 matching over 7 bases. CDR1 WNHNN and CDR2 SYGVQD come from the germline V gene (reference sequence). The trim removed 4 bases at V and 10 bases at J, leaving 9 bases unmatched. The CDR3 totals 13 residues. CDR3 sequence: CASSGLDREGAFF. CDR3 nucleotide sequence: TGCGCCAGCAGTGGTCTAGACAGGGAAGGAGCTTTCTTT.

CDR3 DNA sequence: TGTGCCAGCAGCTTAAGACTAGCGGGAGGCTATGAGCAGTTCTTC. It translates to CASSLRLAGGYEQFF. The chain has TRBV7-9 and TRBJ2-1; TRBD2 matches 13 bases. V was pared by 2 bases and J by 8 bases, with 3 bases of the junction left unmatched. In germline, CDR1 is SEHNR, CDR2 FQNEAQ (reference sequence). The CDR3 totals 15 residues.

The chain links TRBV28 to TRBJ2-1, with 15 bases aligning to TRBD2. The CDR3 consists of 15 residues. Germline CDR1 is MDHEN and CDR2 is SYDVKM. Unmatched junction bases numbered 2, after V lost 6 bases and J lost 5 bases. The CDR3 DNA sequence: TGTGCCAGCAGAGGACTAGCGGGAGGGGACAATGAGCAGTTCTTC. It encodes CASRGLAGGDNEQFF.

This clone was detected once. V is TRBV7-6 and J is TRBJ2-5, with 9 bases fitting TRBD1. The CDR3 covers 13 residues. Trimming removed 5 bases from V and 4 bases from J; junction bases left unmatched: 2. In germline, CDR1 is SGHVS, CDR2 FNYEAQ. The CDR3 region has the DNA TGTGCCAGCAGCCCGACAGGGGGAGAGACCCAGTACTTC. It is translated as CASSPTGGETQYF.

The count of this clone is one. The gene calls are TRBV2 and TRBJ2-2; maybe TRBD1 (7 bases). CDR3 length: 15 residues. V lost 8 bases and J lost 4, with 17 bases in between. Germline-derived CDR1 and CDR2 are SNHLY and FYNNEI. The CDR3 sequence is CASSRGQGGTGELFF. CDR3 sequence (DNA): TGTGCCAGCTCTCGAGGCCAGGGGGGCACCGGGGAGCTGTTTTTT.

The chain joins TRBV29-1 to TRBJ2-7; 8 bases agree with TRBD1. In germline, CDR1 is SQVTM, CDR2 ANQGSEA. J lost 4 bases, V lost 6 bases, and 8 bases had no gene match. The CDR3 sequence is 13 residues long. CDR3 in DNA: TGCAGCGTCGCGGACAGGGCCACATACGAGCAGTACTTC. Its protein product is CSVADRATYEQYF.

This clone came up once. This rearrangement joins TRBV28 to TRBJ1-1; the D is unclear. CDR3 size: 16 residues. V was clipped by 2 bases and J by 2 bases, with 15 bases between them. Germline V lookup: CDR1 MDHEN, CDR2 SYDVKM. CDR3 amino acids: CASSLLSRQFNTEAFF. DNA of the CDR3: TGTGCCAGCAGTTTACTTTCGAGACAATTCAACACTGAAGCTTTCTTT.

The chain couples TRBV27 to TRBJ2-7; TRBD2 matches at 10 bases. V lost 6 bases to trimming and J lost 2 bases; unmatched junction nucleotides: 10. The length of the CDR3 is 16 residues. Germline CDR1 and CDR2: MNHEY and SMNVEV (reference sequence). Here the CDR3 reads CASSAPRSGRAYEQYF. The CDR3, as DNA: TGTGCCAGCAGCGCCCCCCGGAGCGGGAGGGCCTACGAGCAGTACTTC.

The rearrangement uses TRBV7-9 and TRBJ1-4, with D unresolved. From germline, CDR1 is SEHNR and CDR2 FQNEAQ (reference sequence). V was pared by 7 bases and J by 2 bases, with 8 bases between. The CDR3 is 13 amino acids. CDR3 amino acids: CASKRSTNEKLFF. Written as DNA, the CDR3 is TGTGCCAGCAAGAGGAGTACTAATGAAAAACTGTTTTTT.

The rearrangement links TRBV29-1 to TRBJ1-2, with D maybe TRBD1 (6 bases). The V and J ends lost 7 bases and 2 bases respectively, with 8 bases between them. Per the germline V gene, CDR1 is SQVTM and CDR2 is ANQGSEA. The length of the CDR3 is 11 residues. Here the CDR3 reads CSGGTNYGYTF. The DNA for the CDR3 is TGCAGCGGTGGGACAAACTATGGCTACACCTTC.

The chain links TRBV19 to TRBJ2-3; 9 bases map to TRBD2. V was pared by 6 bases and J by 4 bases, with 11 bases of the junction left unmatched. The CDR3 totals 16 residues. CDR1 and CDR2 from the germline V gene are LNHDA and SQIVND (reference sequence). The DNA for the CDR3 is TGTGCCAGTAGCAATATAGCGGGAGATCCCCCAGATACGCAGTATTTT. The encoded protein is CASSNIAGDPPDTQYF.

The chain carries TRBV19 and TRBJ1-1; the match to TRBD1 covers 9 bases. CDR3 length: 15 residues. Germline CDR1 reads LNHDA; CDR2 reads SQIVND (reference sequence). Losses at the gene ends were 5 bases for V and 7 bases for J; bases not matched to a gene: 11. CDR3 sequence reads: CASSLGQGSIVEAFF. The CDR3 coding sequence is TGTGCCAGTAGTCTCGGACAGGGGAGTATTGTTGAAGCTTTCTTT.

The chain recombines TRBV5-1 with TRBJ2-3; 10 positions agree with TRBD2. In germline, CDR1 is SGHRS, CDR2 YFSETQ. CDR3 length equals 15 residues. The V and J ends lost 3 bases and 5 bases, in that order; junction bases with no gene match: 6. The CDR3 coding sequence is TGCGCCAGCAGCTCGCTAGCGGGAGTAGGAGATACGCAGTATTTT. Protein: CASSSLAGVGDTQYF.

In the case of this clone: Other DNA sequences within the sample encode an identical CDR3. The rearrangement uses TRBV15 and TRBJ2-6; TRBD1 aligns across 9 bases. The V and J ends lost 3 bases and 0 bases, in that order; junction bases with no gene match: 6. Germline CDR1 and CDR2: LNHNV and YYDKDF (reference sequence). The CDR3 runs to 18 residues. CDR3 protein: CATSRDRGLSSGANVLTF. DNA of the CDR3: TGTGCCACCAGCAGGGACAGGGGACTCAGCTCTGGGGCCAACGTCCTGACTTTC.

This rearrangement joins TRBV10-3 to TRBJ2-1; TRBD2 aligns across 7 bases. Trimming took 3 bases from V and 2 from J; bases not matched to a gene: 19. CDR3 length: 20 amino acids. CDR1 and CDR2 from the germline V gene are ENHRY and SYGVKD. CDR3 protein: CAISDGEGMSKGRAYNEQFF. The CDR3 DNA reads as TGTGCCATCAGTGACGGGGAGGGGATGAGTAAGGGGCGGGCCTACAATGAGCAGTTCTTC.

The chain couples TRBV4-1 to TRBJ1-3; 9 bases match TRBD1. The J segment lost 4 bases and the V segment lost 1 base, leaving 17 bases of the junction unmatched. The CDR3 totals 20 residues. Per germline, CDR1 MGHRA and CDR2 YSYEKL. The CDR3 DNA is TGCGCCAGCAGCCAAGGGTACCGGGACAGGGCCAAAAGGGCGGGAAACACCATATATTTT. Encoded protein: CASSQGYRDRAKRAGNTIYF.